One and the same sample provided the 24 T cell receptor beta chains below, sequenced in a study of shared T cell receptors in the human thymus. Sequencing used immunoSEQ multiplex PCR; TCRdb keeps in-frame clones, though not all of them. The data hold approximately 660,000 clones, with 88% observed a single time. These sequences were also reported in another study, on human thymus T cells.

The material sequenced was thymocytes. The receptors come from a boy under two years old with a congenital heart defect.

This clone appeared a single time. J is TRBJ2-7 and V is TRBV18; D gene uncertain. Germline CDR1 KGHSH, CDR2 LQKENI. This CDR3 spans 11 amino acids. The V and J ends lost 6 bases and 5 bases respectively, with 8 bases between them. In DNA, the CDR3 is TGTGCCAGCTCTCAGTACGACGAGCAGTACTTC. It codes for CASSQYDEQYF.

A few counts support this clone. A read error may account for a junction end that differs from germline. This chain joins TRBV5-6 and TRBJ1-1; 7 bases line up with TRBD1. This CDR3 contains 12 residues. Germline CDR1 reads SGHDT; CDR2 reads YYEEEE. CDR3 sequence: CASSRDSIRLIF. As DNA, the CDR3 is TGTGCCAGCAGCCGGGACAGCATCCGCCTTATCTTT.

This chain links TRBV6-5 with TRBJ2-4; D is ambiguous. The germline gives CDR1 MNHEY, CDR2 SVGAGI. V was clipped by 8 bases and J by 0 bases, with 8 bases between them. CDR3 length: 13 amino acids. The CDR3 is CASGILAKNIQYF. The CDR3 nucleotides read TGTGCCAGCGGTATACTAGCCAAAAACATTCAGTACTTC.

The chain recombines TRBV6-5 with TRBJ2-7, with D possibly TRBD2 on 6 matching bases. Germline V gene sequence: CDR1 MNHEY, CDR2 SVGAGI. The CDR3 loop spans 15 amino acids. The germline V and J ends were trimmed by 7 bases and 3 bases, with 19 bases remaining between them. CDR3 sequence: CASKSPGRIDYEQYF. CDR3 nucleotides: TGTGCCAGCAAATCCCCGGGGAGGATAGACTACGAGCAGTACTTC.

This clone was seen only a few times. The CDR3 bases are TGTGCCAGCAGCGGACAGGGGAGGTACGAGCAGTACTTC. This encodes CASSGQGRYEQYF. The J gene is TRBJ2-7, the V gene TRBV27, with TRBD1 matching 9 bases. Per germline, CDR1 MNHEY and CDR2 SMNVEV (reference sequence). The CDR3 sequence is 13 residues long. The J segment lost 4 bases and the V segment lost 6 bases, leaving 4 bases of the junction unmatched.

This sequence joins TRBV27 and TRBJ1-4; the match to TRBD1 covers 10 bases. The CDR3 extends over 14 amino acids. Germline CDR1 is MNHEY and CDR2 is SMNVEV (reference sequence). With V trimmed by 5 bases and J by 6 bases, 3 bases remained unmatched. CDR3: CASSPDRGHEKLFF. In nucleotides, the CDR3 is TGTGCCAGCAGTCCCGACAGGGGGCATGAAAAACTGTTTTTT.

The CDR3, as DNA: TGTGCCAGCAGTTTATGGAAGGACAGAGCCCAAGAGACCCAGTACTTC. Translation gives CASSLWKDRAQETQYF. The chain uses TRBV28 and TRBJ2-5; TRBD1 is a possible D gene (6 bases). V dropped 0 bases and J dropped 1 base, with 12 bases sitting between them. CDR1 and CDR2 (germline): MDHEN, SYDVKM. The CDR3 is 16 amino acids.

The chain couples TRBV5-1 to TRBJ2-2; 7 bases are shared with TRBD2. The CDR3 extends over 16 amino acids. The V segment lost 1 base and the J segment 5 bases; nucleotides outside the gene matches: 8. CDR1 SGHRS and CDR2 YFSETQ come from the germline V gene. CDR3 sequence: CASSLQRDGSTGELFF. Here the CDR3 DNA reads TGCGCCAGCAGCTTGCAGCGGGATGGATCAACCGGGGAGCTGTTTTTT.

The DNA of the CDR3 is TGTGCCAGCTCACCGTTAGGGGATGAGCAGTTCTTC. It yields the protein CASSPLGDEQFF. This chain uses TRBV18 with TRBJ2-1, with D possibly being TRBD1 (5 bases). V lost 3 bases, J lost 8 bases, and 8 bases lay in between. The CDR3 has 12 amino acids. Germline V lookup: CDR1 KGHSH, CDR2 LQKENI.

The chain employs TRBV6-5 and TRBJ2-1; 13 bases line up with TRBD2. Germline values: CDR1 MNHEY, CDR2 SVGAGI. This CDR3 has 16 amino acids. The V segment lost 1 base and the J segment 5 bases; nucleotides outside the gene matches: 2. DNA for the CDR3: TGTGCCAGCAGTTACTGCGGGACTAGCGGGGACAATGAGCAGTTCTTC. Translating it yields CASSYCGTSGDNEQFF.

This clone was seen only a few times. This sample also contains other DNA sequences that code for the same CDR3. This chain joins TRBV20-1 and TRBJ2-1; D not resolved. The CDR3 loop spans 11 amino acids. CDR1 and CDR2 (germline): DFQATT, SNEGSKA (reference sequence). The V end was cut by 6 bases, the J end by 8 bases, with 11 bases between. CDR3 sequence: CSALTSDEQFF. CDR3 nucleotide sequence: TGCAGTGCCCTTACGTCGGATGAGCAGTTCTTC.

This clone was detected once. The V and J genes are TRBV29-1 and TRBJ1-2; a weak D match, TRBD1 (5 bases). Germline loops: CDR1 SQVTM, CDR2 ANQGSEA. Deletions cut 5 bases from V and 8 bases from J, with 27 bases between. The length of the CDR3 is 16 residues. CDR3 nucleotides: TGCAGCGTTACTGCCCCGAGACGCCGGGGGGGTAGCGGCTACACCTTC. Encoded protein: CSVTAPRRRGGSGYTF.

The CDR3 coding sequence is TGTGCCAGCAGTGACCCGACTAGCGGCCGAAACAATGAGCAGTTCTTC. It codes for CASSDPTSGRNNEQFF. V is TRBV6-4 and J is TRBJ2-1; 9 bases agree with TRBD2. CDR3 length: 16 residues. V lost 2 bases and J lost 5; bases outside the gene matches: 7. Germline V lookup: CDR1 MRHNA, CDR2 SNTAGT.

This sequence joins TRBV6-1 and TRBJ2-3, with 15 nucleotides matching TRBD2. This CDR3 has 19 amino acids. The germline V gene has CDR1 MNHNS and CDR2 SASEGT. V gave up 4 bases and J gave up 4 bases; unmatched junction bases: 12. The CDR3 spells CASSARDDGTSGRSDTQYF. As DNA, the CDR3 is TGTGCCAGCAGTGCCCGGGACGACGGGACTAGCGGGAGGTCAGATACGCAGTATTTT.

V gene TRBV30 combines with J gene TRBJ1-3; D ambiguous. V lost 3 bases and J 7 bases, leaving 7 bases between the germline ends. Germline assignment: CDR1 GTSNPN and CDR2 SVGIG (reference sequence). The CDR3 is made up of 11 amino acids. The CDR3 is CAWRVGNTIYF. CDR3 DNA: TGTGCCTGGAGAGTCGGGAACACCATATATTTT.

The table lists this clone with a count of one. This chain uses TRBV12-5 with TRBJ2-7, with D possibly matching TRBD1 (6 bases). Per the germline V gene, CDR1 is LGHNT and CDR2 is FRNRAP. The CDR3 loop spans 14 amino acids. The V and J ends lost 1 base and 5 bases respectively, with 12 bases between them. CDR3 in DNA: TGTGCTAGTGGTTTGGAGATAACAGGGCACGAGCAGTACTTC. Translated, it gives CASGLEITGHEQYF.

Worth noting for this clone: Other DNA sequences in this specimen translate into the identical CDR3. V usage is TRBV5-1 and J usage is TRBJ2-7, with a tentative D call TRBD1 (6 bases). V was pared by 0 bases and J by 0 bases, with 10 bases between. Germline V lookup: CDR1 SGHRS, CDR2 YFSETQ. This CDR3 is built from 15 residues. The DNA of the CDR3 is TGCGCCAGCAGCTTGGCGGGACAAGGCTCCTACGAGCAGTACTTC. Amino acids: CASSLAGQGSYEQYF.

CDR3 loop: CASSPGTGPSDNEKLFF. The CDR3 bases are TGTGCCAGCAGCCCCGGGACAGGACCTTCGGATAATGAAAAACTGTTTTTT. The chain links TRBV14 to TRBJ1-4, with TRBD1 identical over 8 bases. The CDR3 totals 17 residues. CDR1 SGHDN and CDR2 FVKESK come from the germline V gene. Trimming removed 4 bases from V and 4 bases from J; junction bases left unmatched: 11.

The chain is built from TRBV4-1 and TRBJ1-2, with 9 bases identical to TRBD1. V was clipped by 4 bases and J by 2 bases; unmatched bases: 11. This CDR3 contains 17 residues. Germline V CDR1 and CDR2: MGHRA, YSYEKL. The CDR3 here is CASSRSGDRGSNYGYTF. The DNA for the CDR3 is TGCGCCAGCAGCCGGAGCGGAGACAGGGGGTCAAACTATGGCTACACCTTC.

This chain connects TRBV27 to TRBJ1-1; unclear D gene. This CDR3 is built from 14 residues. V shed 10 bases and J shed 4 bases, with 19 bases lying between them. Per the germline V gene, CDR1 is MNHEY and CDR2 is SMNVEV (reference sequence). This chain's CDR3 is CATSLAGWSTEAFF. The DNA of the CDR3 is TGTGCCACCTCCCTAGCGGGATGGTCCACTGAAGCTTTCTTT.

This clone was picked up one time. The chain uses TRBV6-5 and TRBJ1-5; D not resolved. V was cut by 4 bases and J by 4 bases, with 11 bases left in between. The CDR3 is 14 amino acids. Germline lookup yields CDR1 MNHEY and CDR2 SVGAGI. In DNA form, the CDR3 reads TGTGCCAGCAGTTCGGACGAGGGAAATCAGCCCCAGCATTTT. This encodes CASSSDEGNQPQHF.

The chain joins TRBV19 to TRBJ2-5; TRBD2 matches 14 bases. The V gene's germline CDR1 is LNHDA and CDR2 SQIVND (reference sequence). CDR3 length: 16 amino acids. V trimming: 5 bases; J trimming: 3 bases; junction bases outside the gene matches: 5. The chain's CDR3 is CASSARLAGGEETQYF. Here the CDR3 DNA reads TGTGCCAGTAGTGCCAGACTAGCGGGAGGGGAAGAGACCCAGTACTTC.

CDR3 nucleotide sequence: TGTGCCAGCCGAAGACTAGCGGGTAAAATTAGCTCCTACGAGCAGTACTTC. It yields the protein CASRRLAGKISSYEQYF. The V gene is TRBV6-4, the J gene TRBJ2-7, with 10 bases fitting TRBD2. CDR3 length: 17 amino acids. CDR1 is MRHNA, CDR2 SNTAGT, per germline. With V trimmed by 8 bases and J by 0 bases, 13 bases remained unmatched.

This chain joins TRBV29-1 and TRBJ1-4; the match to TRBD1 covers 9 bases. Germline lookup yields CDR1 SQVTM and CDR2 ANQGSEA. With 3 bases clipped from V and 0 bases from J, the junction kept 11 bases outside the gene matches. This CDR3 is 18 amino acids long. CDR3 nucleotides: TGCAGCGTTGAGGGGACAGGGAGAAACGGCGCAACTAATGAAAAACTGTTTTTT. Its translation: CSVEGTGRNGATNEKLFF.